These T cell receptor beta chains were read from a single sample in a study of technical replicates of blood from several donors. Sequencing used immunoSEQ multiplex PCR; TCRdb keeps in-frame clones, though not all of them. The sample includes 98,000 or so clones, 95% of them seen just once. The specimen was T cells isolated from PBMCs. The source of these receptors is a human donor in good health. Each CDR3 is given without its conserved first and last residue. The order of the fields is J gene, V gene, clone size, CDR3 protein. Rows may omit the clone size; those that give it use once, few, many or a size class.

j_call: TRBJ2-7
v_call: TRBV6-1
clone_size: .
cdr3_aa: ASYYGIYEQY

j_call: TRBJ2-1
v_call: TRBV15
clone_size: .
cdr3_aa: ATSRADSGIAPF

j_call: TRBJ2-3
v_call: TRBV6-1
clone_size: .
cdr3_aa: ASSEISLRGAGTDTQY

j_call: TRBJ1-4
v_call: TRBV7-9
clone_size: .
cdr3_aa: ASSFDSRREKLF

j_call: TRBJ2-1
v_call: TRBV5-4
clone_size: .
cdr3_aa: ASSFGSGYNEQF

j_call: TRBJ2-7
v_call: TRBV10-2
clone_size: .
cdr3_aa: ASRTRGRHGNYEQY

j_call: TRBJ1-5
v_call: TRBV4-1
clone_size: .
cdr3_aa: ASSQPGQSNQPQH

j_call: TRBJ2-7
v_call: TRBV7-9
clone_size: .
cdr3_aa: ASSSTGTYEQY

j_call: TRBJ2-7
v_call: TRBV28
clone_size: .
cdr3_aa: ASSSRSREQY

j_call: TRBJ1-1
v_call: TRBV2
clone_size: .
cdr3_aa: ASRGLGNTEAF

j_call: TRBJ2-3
v_call: TRBV4-1
clone_size: .
cdr3_aa: ASTTHGTLTDTQY

j_call: TRBJ2-1
v_call: TRBV7-9
clone_size: .
cdr3_aa: ASSSWGLTYNEQF

j_call: TRBJ2-2
v_call: TRBV6-5
clone_size: .
cdr3_aa: ASSVPGLADGELF

j_call: TRBJ2-1
v_call: TRBV7-9
clone_size: .
cdr3_aa: ASSFNMRNNEQF

j_call: TRBJ2-5
v_call: TRBV6-6
clone_size: .
cdr3_aa: ASSQDRGAVSETQY

j_call: TRBJ2-3
v_call: TRBV7-8
clone_size: .
cdr3_aa: ASSFRGAGQY

j_call: TRBJ1-3
v_call: TRBV21-1
clone_size: .
cdr3_aa: ASSKPRGTGNTIY

j_call: TRBJ1-1
v_call: TRBV4-1
clone_size: .
cdr3_aa: ASSQVPTVNTEAF

j_call: TRBJ1-2
v_call: TRBV30
clone_size: .
cdr3_aa: AWTFRTGISHGYT

j_call: TRBJ2-7
v_call: TRBV7-8
clone_size: .
cdr3_aa: ASSFTGLSYEQY

j_call: TRBJ1-1
v_call: TRBV7-2
clone_size: .
cdr3_aa: ASSSQDRGGKAF

j_call: TRBJ2-7
v_call: TRBV6-5
clone_size: .
cdr3_aa: ASSYTWTGDSYEQY

j_call: TRBJ2-7
v_call: TRBV7-6
clone_size: .
cdr3_aa: ASSLYTSADYEQY

j_call: TRBJ1-5
v_call: TRBV15
clone_size: once
cdr3_aa: ATNHRGNQPQH

j_call: TRBJ1-2
v_call: TRBV6-1
clone_size: .
cdr3_aa: ASGTWTGGSGYT

j_call: TRBJ2-1
v_call: TRBV5-1
clone_size: .
cdr3_aa: ASSSGQGSEQF

j_call: TRBJ1-1
v_call: TRBV29-1
clone_size: .
cdr3_aa: SGVQGRTNTEAF

j_call: TRBJ2-5
v_call: TRBV27
clone_size: .
cdr3_aa: ASSKGLAGGQETQY

j_call: TRBJ2-1
v_call: TRBV18
clone_size: .
cdr3_aa: ASSLLLNQGRGDYNEQF

j_call: TRBJ1-4
v_call: TRBV4-1
clone_size: .
cdr3_aa: ASSQAQGTPEKLF

j_call: TRBJ2-2
v_call: TRBV25-1
clone_size: .
cdr3_aa: ASSATGRGELF

j_call: TRBJ2-4
v_call: TRBV15
clone_size: .
cdr3_aa: ATSRDQRDKSC

j_call: TRBJ1-1
v_call: TRBV29-1
clone_size: .
cdr3_aa: SVDSGRNTEAF

j_call: TRBJ2-5
v_call: TRBV5-4
clone_size: .
cdr3_aa: ASSPRLGREETQY

j_call: TRBJ1-3
v_call: TRBV5-1
clone_size: once
cdr3_aa: ASSQQGAGNTIY

j_call: TRBJ2-7
v_call: TRBV19
clone_size: .
cdr3_aa: ASSISGGGRYYEQY

j_call: TRBJ2-3
v_call: TRBV5-1
clone_size: .
cdr3_aa: ASSLFPGIATDTQY

j_call: TRBJ2-7
v_call: TRBV19
clone_size: .
cdr3_aa: ASSYTGSYEQY

j_call: TRBJ2-4
v_call: TRBV6-1
clone_size: .
cdr3_aa: ASSPGQGKIQY

j_call: TRBJ1-2
v_call: TRBV7-9
clone_size: .
cdr3_aa: ASSLDRDVYGYT

j_call: TRBJ2-3
v_call: TRBV29-1
clone_size: .
cdr3_aa: SVRSTADTQY

j_call: TRBJ1-2
v_call: TRBV5-4
clone_size: .
cdr3_aa: ASSPVTGESYGYT

j_call: TRBJ1-3
v_call: TRBV7-9
clone_size: .
cdr3_aa: ASRRDRGSGNTIY

j_call: TRBJ1-4
v_call: TRBV7-3
clone_size: .
cdr3_aa: ASSLRGGSAEKLF

j_call: TRBJ2-1
v_call: TRBV7-9
clone_size: .
cdr3_aa: ASSLLPGEGYNEQF

j_call: TRBJ2-7
v_call: TRBV5-4
clone_size: .
cdr3_aa: ASSVRDRETYEQY

j_call: TRBJ1-5
v_call: TRBV15
clone_size: .
cdr3_aa: ATSPRGGYQPQH

j_call: TRBJ1-5
v_call: TRBV18
clone_size: once
cdr3_aa: ASDQTNSNQPQH

j_call: TRBJ2-1
v_call: TRBV18
clone_size: .
cdr3_aa: ASSLRTGEYNEQF

j_call: TRBJ1-2
v_call: TRBV5-1
clone_size: .
cdr3_aa: ASRLGNGGNGYT

j_call: TRBJ2-7
v_call: TRBV6-5
clone_size: .
cdr3_aa: ASSYGGRGYEQY